This T cell receptor (beta chain) is drawn from a study of blood T cell repertoires in COVID-19. Turning to the study itself: The samples span acute and convalescent COVID-19 from the United States, Italy and Spain. The cDNA or gDNA used as material had been derived from T cells, B-cell-depleted T cells, or PBMCs.

Some clones are missing from TCRdb's copy, which holds only in-frame ones; the method was immunoSEQ multiplex PCR. The sample lists 200,000 or so clones; about nine tenths were seen once. Only one count was recorded for this clone. Germline lookup yields CDR1 SGHVS and CDR2 FQNEAQ. Trimming removed 5 bases from V and 1 base from J; junction bases left unmatched: 12. This CDR3 contains 17 residues. Living in about 25 US areas, the participants were between roughly 18 and 90 years of age. The receptor was isolated from a woman in her thirties or forties with acute COVID-19. The rearrangement joins TRBV7-8 to TRBJ1-1, with TRBD1 identical over 8 bases. Sequences were obtained from PBMCs or T cells enriched from blood (not recorded which). The CDR3 reads CASSGNRHRGRNTEAFF. Written as DNA, the CDR3 is TGTGCCAGCAGCGGTAATCGTCACAGGGGGAGGAACACTGAAGCTTTCTTT.